These 30 T cell receptor beta chains share one sample of origin, sequenced in a study of neurological immune-mediated disorders. TCRdb called the 5' RACE reads again in MiXCR, with one record for every CDR3 protein. The table shows about 55,000 distinct CDR3 sequences, with under 4.5% occurring only once. Sequencing was performed on CD4+ T cells from blood. The receptor source for this set is a woman in her forties with multiple sclerosis.

This clonotype was observed many times. The chain uses TRBV5-1 and TRBJ1-1, with D perhaps TRBD1 (6 bases). The CDR3 covers 16 residues. V was cut by 0 bases and J by 1 base, with 13 bases left in between. CDR1 is SGHRS and CDR2 is YFSETQ in the germline V gene. CDR3 nucleotide sequence: TGCGCCAGCAGCTTGGGGACAGTGGAACAGAACACTGAAGCTTTCTTT. Its translation is CASSLGTVEQNTEAFF. Full variable domain (missing parts from reference TRBV5-1 and TRBJ1-1): KAGVTQTPRYLIKTRGQQVTLSCSPISGHRSVSWYQQTPGQGLQFLFEYFSETQRNKGNFPGRFSGRQFSNSRSEMNVSTLELGDSALYLCASSLGTVEQNTEAFFGQGTRLTVV.

This clonotype has more than one count but fewer than ten. CDR3 bases: TGTGCCAGCAGTGAAAGGGGACAGGGTACCAATGAGCAGTTCTTC. It specifies CASSERGQGTNEQFF. The V gene is TRBV6-1, the J gene TRBJ2-1; 9 bases agree with TRBD1. Unmatched junction bases numbered 5, after V lost 2 bases and J lost 6 bases. The CDR3 spans 15 residues. Germline V gives CDR1 MNHNS, CDR2 SASEGT.

This clonotype has a count of ten or more. The genes are TRBV24-1 and TRBJ1-1; D not resolved. Germline CDR1 reads KGHDR; CDR2 reads SFDVKD. CDR3 length equals 13 residues. V lost 4 bases and J 5 bases, leaving 10 bases between the germline ends. The DNA for the CDR3 is TGTGCCACCAGTGAGGGATACAAGACTGAAGCTTTCTTT. This sequence encodes CATSEGYKTEAFF.

This clonotype was seen repeatedly, ten times or more. V gene TRBV5-1 combines with J gene TRBJ2-1; D uncertain. Germline V gives CDR1 SGHRS, CDR2 YFSETQ. The CDR3 sequence is 14 residues long. The V end lost 5 bases, the J end lost 3 bases, and 12 bases lay between the germline ends. The CDR3 here is CASSRSSGYNEQFF. DNA for the CDR3: TGCGCCAGCAGTCGGTCATCCGGCTACAATGAGCAGTTCTTC.

At least ten counts were recorded for this clonotype. The chain recombines TRBV7-9 with TRBJ2-3; no clear D gene. The CDR3 covers 13 residues. Germline CDR1 and CDR2: SEHNR and FQNEAQ (reference sequence). V was pared by 3 bases and J by 0 bases, with 4 bases between. CDR3 coding DNA: TGTGCCAGCAGCTTTCCTAGCACAGATACGCAGTATTTT. Translated: CASSFPSTDTQYF. The full variable domain, completed using reference TRBV7-9 and TRBJ2-3, is DTGVSQNPRHKITKRGQNVTFRCDPISEHNRLYWYRQTLGQGPEFLTYFQNEAQLEKSRLLSDRFSAERPKGSFSTLEIQRTEQGDSAMYLCASSFPSTDTQYFGPGTRLTVL.

There are many counts of this clonotype. The genes are TRBV20-1 and TRBJ1-4; perhaps TRBD1 as D (6 bases). This CDR3 has 15 residues. The germline CDR1 and CDR2 sequences are DFQATT and SNEGSKA (reference sequence). The V and J ends lost 6 bases and 13 bases respectively, with 27 bases between them. CDR3 coding DNA: TGCAGTGCGAGACCTATACAGGGAGCCCGGGATGGACTGTTTTTT. Protein: CSARPIQGARDGLFF.

This clonotype was recorded at least ten times. The V and J genes are TRBV10-2 and TRBJ1-1; no clear D gene. Looked up from germline, CDR1 is WSHSY and CDR2 is SAAADI. Trimming stripped 7 bases from V and 4 bases from J, with 10 bases between. CDR3 size: 12 residues. The CDR3 sequence: CASTRTLTEAFF. The CDR3 DNA follows: TGCGCCAGCACGAGGACCCTCACTGAAGCTTTCTTT.

The sample holds many counts of this clonotype. CDR3 sequence (DNA): TGCAGTGCCCCCCCTACAGGGCCCGCAGATACGCAGTATTTT. Translation: CSAPPTGPADTQYF. This chain joins TRBV20-1 and TRBJ2-3, with D perhaps matching TRBD1 (6 bases). Germline loops: CDR1 DFQATT, CDR2 SNEGSKA (reference sequence). The CDR3 runs to 14 residues. With 6 bases removed from V and 4 bases from J, the gap between germline ends came to 17 bases.

This clonotype was counted at least ten times. The J gene is TRBJ2-1, the V gene TRBV6-6; TRBD2 agrees at 7 bases. The V gene's germline CDR1 is MNHNY and CDR2 SVGAGI (reference sequence). Losses at the gene ends were 4 bases for V and 5 bases for J; bases not matched to a gene: 5. This CDR3 is 14 amino acids long. The CDR3 DNA sequence: TGTGCCAGCAGTTCCCAGGGAGGGAACAATGAGCAGTTCTTC. Encoded protein: CASSSQGGNNEQFF.

This clonotype was seen ten or more times. This sequence joins TRBV9 and TRBJ2-1; tentatively, D is TRBD2 (5 bases). The ends were cut back, 0 bases at V and 5 bases at J, with 12 bases in the middle. The germline V gene encodes CDR1 SGDLS and CDR2 YYNGEE. The CDR3 spans 15 residues. CDR3 sequence reads: CASSVASRTDNEQFF. As DNA, the CDR3 is TGTGCCAGCAGCGTAGCTAGCCGGACGGACAATGAGCAGTTCTTC.

This clonotype came up many times. The gene calls are TRBV9 and TRBJ1-2, with D perhaps TRBD1 (5 bases). CDR1 and CDR2 (germline): SGDLS, YYNGEE. CDR3 size: 14 residues. The germline V and J ends were trimmed by 4 bases and 6 bases, with 16 bases remaining between them. CDR3 amino acids: CASSPRQSRDGYTF. CDR3 sequence (DNA): TGTGCCAGCAGCCCAAGACAATCCAGGGATGGCTACACCTTC.

This clonotype was counted ten times or more. The V gene is TRBV29-1, the J gene TRBJ1-1; D not certain. V was shortened by 3 bases and J by 4 bases, with 15 bases between the two germline ends. The CDR3 spans 14 residues. Per the germline V gene, CDR1 is SQVTM and CDR2 is ANQGSEA. This CDR3 reads CSVDEGGQATEAFF. CDR3 DNA sequence: TGCAGCGTTGACGAAGGAGGGCAAGCCACTGAAGCTTTCTTT.

In its sample, this clonotype was seen many times. V gene TRBV6-1 combines with J gene TRBJ2-7; weak D call: TRBD1 (5 bases). The CDR3 has 17 residues. Trimming shortened V by 3 bases and J by 0 bases, and 18 bases separated the two germline ends. The germline V gene has CDR1 MNHNS and CDR2 SASEGT. The CDR3 here is CASSEPPNRQLSYEQYF. CDR3 bases: TGTGCCAGCAGTGAGCCCCCCAACAGACAGCTCTCCTACGAGCAGTACTTC.

Ten or more counts support this clonotype. This sequence joins TRBV5-6 and TRBJ1-5; D gene unclear. CDR3 size: 13 residues. Trimming removed 0 bases from V and 2 bases from J, with 3 bases in between. Germline V gives CDR1 SGHDT, CDR2 YYEEEE. In DNA, the CDR3 is TGTGCCAGCAGCTTGGTGCGCAATCAGCCCCAGCATTTT. As protein: CASSLVRNQPQHF.

This clonotype was counted ten times or more. The rearrangement joins TRBV12-3 or TRBV12-4 to TRBJ2-5, with TRBD2 matching 8 bases. V dropped 7 bases and J dropped 4; count of bases not matched to a gene: 8. The CDR3 loop spans 14 amino acids. The CDR3 DNA reads TGTGCCAGCACCCCCAGACTAGCGAGAGAGACCCAGTACTTC. Protein sequence: CASTPRLARETQYF.

Many counts were recorded for this clonotype. The chain joins TRBV5-1 to TRBJ1-1; no clear D gene. The V gene's germline CDR1 is SGHRS and CDR2 YFSETQ. V was clipped by 0 bases and J by 3 bases, with 12 bases between them. The CDR3 length is 15 residues. The CDR3 coding sequence is TGCGCCAGCAGCTTGGAGACGACGATCGACACTGAAGCTTTCTTT. It codes for CASSLETTIDTEAFF.

Only a few counts were recorded for this clonotype. The CDR3 DNA reads as TGTGCCAGCGGGCCGGACGGGCGTCAGCCCCAGCATTTT. This codes for CASGPDGRQPQHF. The chain couples TRBV6-1 to TRBJ1-5; D is unclear. V lost 8 bases and J lost 6, with 14 bases in between. The V gene's germline CDR1 is MNHNS and CDR2 SASEGT. The CDR3 has 13 amino acids.

This clonotype was observed many times. This CDR3 is CASSRTADTQYF. The CDR3 DNA sequence: TGTGCCAGCAGCCGGACGGCAGATACGCAGTATTTT. J is TRBJ2-3 and V is TRBV3-1, with no clear D. V shed 4 bases and J shed 4 bases, with 6 bases lying between them. CDR3 length: 12 residues. Per the germline V gene, CDR1 is LGHDT and CDR2 is YNNKEL (reference sequence).

This clonotype was detected many times. This chain uses TRBV24-1 with TRBJ2-3, with D hard to call. The CDR3 covers 15 residues. CDR1 KGHDR and CDR2 SFDVKD come from the germline V gene. V dropped 6 bases and J dropped 6 bases, with 18 bases sitting between them. The CDR3 region has the DNA TGTGCCACCAGTCAATGGGCGGCCCCGGTGGATACGCAGTATTTT. This encodes CATSQWAAPVDTQYF.

Many counts were recorded for this clonotype. The chain couples TRBV6-2 or TRBV6-3 to TRBJ2-1; 9 bases agree with TRBD1. Germline loops: CDR1 MNHEY, CDR2 SVGEGT. The CDR3 spans 14 residues. J lost 8 bases, V lost 2 bases, and 4 bases had no gene match. CDR3 loop: CASSYGTGSYEQFF. DNA of the CDR3: TGTGCCAGCAGTTACGGGACAGGGTCATATGAGCAGTTCTTC.

This clonotype was detected ten times or more. The genes are TRBV5-1 and TRBJ2-2, with 7 bases matching TRBD1. The V and J ends lost 3 bases and 8 bases, in that order; junction bases with no gene match: 16. Germline CDR1 reads SGHRS; CDR2 reads YFSETQ. The CDR3 covers 17 residues. The CDR3 sequence is CASSSWDSLSSEGELFF. The CDR3 DNA follows: TGCGCCAGCAGCTCCTGGGACAGTCTCAGCTCGGAAGGGGAGCTGTTTTTT.

This clonotype was seen at least ten times. V is TRBV9 and J is TRBJ1-3, with a possible D match to TRBD1 (5 bases). Germline CDR1 SGDLS, CDR2 YYNGEE. The length of the CDR3 is 17 residues. The ends were cut back, 0 bases at V and 8 bases at J, with 21 bases in the middle. In DNA, the CDR3 is TGTGCCAGCAGCGTAGAGGCAGGGATCGGCTCTTGGGACACCATATATTTT. Translated: CASSVEAGIGSWDTIYF. Filled out from reference TRBV9 and TRBJ1-3, the complete variable domain reads DSGVTQTPKHLITATGQRVTLRCSPRSGDLSVYWYQQSLDQGLQFLIQYYNGEERAKGNILERFSAQQFPDLHSELNLSSLELGDSALYFCASSVEAGIGSWDTIYFGEGSWLTVV.

In this sample, this clonotype is medium-sized. V and J are TRBV14 and TRBJ1-3; 7 bases match TRBD1. The CDR3 is made up of 17 amino acids. The V segment lost 5 bases and the J segment 0 bases; nucleotides outside the gene matches: 10. CDR1 is SGHDN, CDR2 FVKESK, per germline. The CDR3 DNA reads TGTGCCAGCAGCTCCCGACAGGGACCCGGCTCTGGAAACACCATATATTTT. This translates into CASSSRQGPGSGNTIYF.

On this clonotype: Sequence at one end of the junction differs from germline and may be a read error. J is TRBJ1-1 and V is TRBV4-1; D remains unclear. The CDR3 sequence is 14 residues long. Germline CDR1 reads MGHRA; CDR2 reads YSYEKL. The CDR3 here is CANSQRSGATEAFF. DNA for the CDR3: TGCGCCAACAGCCAACGATCGGGAGCCACTGAAGCTTTCTTT.

This clonotype was counted at least ten times. V is TRBV5-1 and J is TRBJ1-3; no definite D call. Germline assignment: CDR1 SGHRS and CDR2 YFSETQ. The CDR3 runs to 15 residues. V lost 4 bases, J lost 1 base, and 12 bases lay in between. The CDR3 region is CASSTGVVSGNTIYF. In DNA form, the CDR3 reads TGCGCCAGCAGCACCGGGGTGGTATCTGGAAACACCATATATTTT. Looking up the rest from reference TRBV5-1 and TRBJ1-3 gives the full variable domain: KAGVTQTPRYLIKTRGQQVTLSCSPISGHRSVSWYQQTPGQGLQFLFEYFSETQRNKGNFPGRFSGRQFSNSRSEMNVSTLELGDSALYLCASSTGVVSGNTIYFGEGSWLTVV.

This clonotype was found many times. The J gene is TRBJ1-6, the V gene TRBV3-1, with D possibly TRBD1 on 6 matching bases. CDR3 length: 14 residues. The ends were cut back, 1 base at V and 10 bases at J, with 11 bases in the middle. Germline CDR1 LGHDT, CDR2 YNNKEL (reference sequence). CDR3 in amino acids: CASSQGGGGSPLHF. CDR3 nucleotide sequence: TGTGCCAGCAGCCAAGGTGGAGGGGGATCACCCCTCCACTTT. Full variable domain (outside the CDR3, taken from reference TRBV3-1 and TRBJ1-6): DTAVSQTPKYLVTQMGNDKSIKCEQNLGHDTMYWYKQDSKKFLKIMFSYNNKELIINETVPNRFSPKSPDKAHLNLHINSLELGDSAVYFCASSQGGGGSPLHFGNGTRLTVT.

This clonotype was counted many times. This chain joins TRBV12-3 or TRBV12-4 and TRBJ2-1, with a tentative D call TRBD2 (6 bases). This CDR3 is built from 13 residues. V was shortened by 10 bases and J by 4 bases, with 14 bases between the two germline ends. In DNA, the CDR3 is TGTGCCAACCGCGGGGCTTCATACAATGAGCAGTTCTTC. This translates into CANRGASYNEQFF.

At least ten counts were recorded for this clonotype. V gene TRBV18 combines with J gene TRBJ1-1; the D is unclear. The CDR3 covers 15 residues. Per the germline V gene, CDR1 is KGHSH and CDR2 is LQKENI. The ends were cut back, 3 bases at V and 0 bases at J, with 11 bases in the middle. CDR3 amino acids: CASSPVGEMNTEAFF. The CDR3 nucleotides read TGTGCCAGCTCACCCGTTGGGGAGATGAACACTGAAGCTTTCTTT.

This clonotype was counted at least ten times. This chain joins TRBV14 and TRBJ1-3, with unresolved D. Per germline, CDR1 SGHDN and CDR2 FVKESK. The CDR3 runs to 16 residues. Trimming left V 1 base short and J 4 bases short, with 14 bases between. CDR3 loop: CASSQGRSTLGNTIYF. CDR3 nucleotides: TGTGCCAGCAGCCAAGGCAGGTCTACCCTCGGAAACACCATATATTTT.

This clonotype was counted ten times or more. The chain has TRBV29-1 and TRBJ2-5; weak D call: TRBD1 (6 bases). With 5 bases removed from V and 7 bases from J, the gap between germline ends came to 14 bases. The germline CDR1 and CDR2 sequences are SQVTM and ANQGSEA. The CDR3 sequence is 12 residues long. Here the CDR3 DNA reads TGCAGCGTTCAACAGGGCCTGGGGACCCAGTACTTC. Encoded protein: CSVQQGLGTQYF.